This T cell receptor beta chain was sequenced in a study of blood T cell repertoires in COVID-19. The V end was cut by 1 base, the J end by 6 bases, with 26 bases between. CDR1 and CDR2 from the germline V gene are ENHRY and SYGVKD. The CDR3 extends over 19 amino acids. In this sample, this clone turned up a few times. In the authors' methods: Estimation of nucleated cell counts was performed using reference gene primer amplification. Generated by immunoSEQ multiplex PCR, the TCRdb table keeps only in-frame clones and is missing some. That table supplies the V and J calls and clone size; D and trimming were determined from the DNA. The sample carries about 97,000 clones, roughly 80% recorded once.

The V call is TRBV10-3, the J call TRBJ2-3, with D unresolved. Sequencing was carried out using peripheral blood. This clonotype was sampled from a human donor in a cohort sampled during active COVID-19. CDR3 region: CAISELGSRRANSMDTQYF. CDR3 nucleotides: TGTGCCATCAGTGAGTTAGGATCGAGACGAGCCAACAGTATGGATACGCAGTATTTT.